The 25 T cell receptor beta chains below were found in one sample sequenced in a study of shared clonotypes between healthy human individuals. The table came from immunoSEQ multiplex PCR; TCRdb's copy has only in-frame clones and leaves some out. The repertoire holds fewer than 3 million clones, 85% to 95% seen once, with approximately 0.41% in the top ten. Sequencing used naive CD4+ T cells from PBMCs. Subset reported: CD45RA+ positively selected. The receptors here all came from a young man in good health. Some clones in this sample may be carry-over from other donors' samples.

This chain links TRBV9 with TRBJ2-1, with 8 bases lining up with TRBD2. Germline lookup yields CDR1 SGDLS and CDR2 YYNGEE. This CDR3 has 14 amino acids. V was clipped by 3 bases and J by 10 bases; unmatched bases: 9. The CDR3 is CASSATSAEREQFF. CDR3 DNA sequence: TGTGCCAGCAGCGCGACTAGCGCCGAACGAGAGCAGTTCTTC.

The CDR3 DNA sequence: TGTGCCAGCTCACGAGGGCCCCAGGACGAGCAGTACTTC. Translation: CASSRGPQDEQYF. V gene TRBV18 combines with J gene TRBJ2-7; D perhaps matches TRBD2 (5 bases). The germline CDR1 and CDR2 sequences are KGHSH and LQKENI. This CDR3 is 13 amino acids long. Trimming stripped 4 bases from V and 5 bases from J, with 12 bases between.

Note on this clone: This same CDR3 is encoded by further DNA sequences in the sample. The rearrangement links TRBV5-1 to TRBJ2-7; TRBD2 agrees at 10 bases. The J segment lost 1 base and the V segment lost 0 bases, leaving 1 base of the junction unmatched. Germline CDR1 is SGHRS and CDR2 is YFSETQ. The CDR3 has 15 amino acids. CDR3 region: CASSLGTSGSYEQYF. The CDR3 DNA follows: TGCGCCAGCAGCTTGGGGACTAGCGGTTCCTACGAGCAGTACTTC.

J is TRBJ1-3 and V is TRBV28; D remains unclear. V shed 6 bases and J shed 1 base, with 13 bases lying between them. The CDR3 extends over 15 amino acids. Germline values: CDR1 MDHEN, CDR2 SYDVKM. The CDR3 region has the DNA TGTGCCAGCAGCTCGGAACGGGGTTCTGGAAACACCATATATTTT. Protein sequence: CASSSERGSGNTIYF. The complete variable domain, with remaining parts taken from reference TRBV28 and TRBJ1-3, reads DVKVTQSSRYLVKRTGEKVFLECVQDMDHENMFWYRQDPGLGLRLIYFSYDVKMKEKGDIPEGYSVSREKKERFSLILESASTNQTSMYLCASSSERGSGNTIYFGEGSWLTVV.

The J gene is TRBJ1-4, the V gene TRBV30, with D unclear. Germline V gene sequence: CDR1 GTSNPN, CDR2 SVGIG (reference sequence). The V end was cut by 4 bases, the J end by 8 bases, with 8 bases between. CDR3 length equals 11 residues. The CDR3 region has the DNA TGTGCCTGGAATCGGGGAGAAAAACTGTTTTTT. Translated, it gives CAWNRGEKLFF.

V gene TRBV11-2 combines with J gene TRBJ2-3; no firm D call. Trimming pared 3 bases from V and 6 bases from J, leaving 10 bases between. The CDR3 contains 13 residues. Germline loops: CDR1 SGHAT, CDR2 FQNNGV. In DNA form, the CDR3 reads TGTGCCAGCAGCTTTTCCGCCGGTGATACGCAGTATTTT. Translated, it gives CASSFSAGDTQYF. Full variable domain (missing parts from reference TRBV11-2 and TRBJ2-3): EAGVAQSPRYKIIEKRQSVAFWCNPISGHATLYWYQQILGQGPKLLIQFQNNGVVDDSQLPKDRFSAERLKGVDSTLKIQPAKLEDSAVYLCASSFSAGDTQYFGPGTRLTVL.

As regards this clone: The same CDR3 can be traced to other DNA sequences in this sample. As DNA, the CDR3 is TGTGCCAGCAGTCTTCCTCGGACAGGGGGCACTGAAGCTTTCTTT. Translation: CASSLPRTGGTEAFF. The chain couples TRBV28 to TRBJ1-1, with TRBD1 identical over 10 bases. Germline V gene data show CDR1 as MDHEN and CDR2 as SYDVKM. CDR3 length: 15 amino acids. V lost 5 bases, J lost 4 bases, and 7 bases stayed unmatched.

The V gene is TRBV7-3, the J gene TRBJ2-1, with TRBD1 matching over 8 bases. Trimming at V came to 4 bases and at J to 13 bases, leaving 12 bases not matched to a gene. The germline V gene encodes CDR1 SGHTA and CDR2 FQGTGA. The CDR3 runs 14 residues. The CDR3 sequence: CASSSGTGPNLQFF. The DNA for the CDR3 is TGTGCCAGCAGCTCCGGGACAGGCCCCAACCTCCAGTTCTTC.

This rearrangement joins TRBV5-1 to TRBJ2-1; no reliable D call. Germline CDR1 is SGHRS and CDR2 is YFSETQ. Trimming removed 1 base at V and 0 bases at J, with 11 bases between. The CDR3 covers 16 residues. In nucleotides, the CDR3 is TGCGCCAGCAGCTTGATCGCCGGTAGCTCCTACAATGAGCAGTTCTTC. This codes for CASSLIAGSSYNEQFF.

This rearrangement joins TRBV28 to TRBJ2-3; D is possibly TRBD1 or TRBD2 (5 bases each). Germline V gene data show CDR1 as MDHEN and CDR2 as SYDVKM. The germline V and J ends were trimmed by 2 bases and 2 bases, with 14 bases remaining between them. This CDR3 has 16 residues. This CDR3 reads CASSLAGTVNTDTQYF. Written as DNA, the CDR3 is TGTGCCAGCAGTTTAGCAGGGACGGTGAACACAGATACGCAGTATTTT.

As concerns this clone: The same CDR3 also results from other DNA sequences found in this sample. Written as DNA, the CDR3 is TGTGCCAGCAGTAGGGGGCCCCAAGAGACCCAGTACTTC. Protein product: CASSRGPQETQYF. The rearrangement uses TRBV6-5 and TRBJ2-5; the match to TRBD1 covers 7 bases. With 5 bases clipped from V and 1 base from J, the junction kept 1 base outside the gene matches. Looked up from germline, CDR1 is MNHEY and CDR2 is SVGAGI. The CDR3 spans 13 residues.

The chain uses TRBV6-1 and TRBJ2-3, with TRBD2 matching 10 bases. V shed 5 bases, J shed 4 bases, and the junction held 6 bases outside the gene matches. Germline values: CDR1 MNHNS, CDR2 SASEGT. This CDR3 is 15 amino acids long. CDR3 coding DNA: TGTGCCAGCAGTAGGCTAGCGGGAGTCCCAGATACGCAGTATTTT. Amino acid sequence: CASSRLAGVPDTQYF.

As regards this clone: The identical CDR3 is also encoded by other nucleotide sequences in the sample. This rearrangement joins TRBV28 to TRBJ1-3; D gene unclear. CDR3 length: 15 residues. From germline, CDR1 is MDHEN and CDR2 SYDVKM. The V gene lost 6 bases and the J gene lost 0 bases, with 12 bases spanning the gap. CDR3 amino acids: CASSLAGSSGNTIYF. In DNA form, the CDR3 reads TGTGCCAGCAGCCTGGCTGGGAGCTCTGGAAACACCATATATTTT.

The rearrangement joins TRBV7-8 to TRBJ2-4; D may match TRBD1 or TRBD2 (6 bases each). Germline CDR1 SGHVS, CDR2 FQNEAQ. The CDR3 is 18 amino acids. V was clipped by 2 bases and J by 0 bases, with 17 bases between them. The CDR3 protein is CASSLRGASGVAKNIQYF. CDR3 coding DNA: TGTGCCAGCAGCTTAAGGGGGGCCTCAGGGGTAGCCAAAAACATTCAGTACTTC.

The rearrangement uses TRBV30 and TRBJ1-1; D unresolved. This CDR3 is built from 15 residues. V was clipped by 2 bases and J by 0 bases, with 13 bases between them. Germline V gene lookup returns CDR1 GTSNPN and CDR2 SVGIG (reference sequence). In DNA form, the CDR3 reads TGTGCCTGGAGTTCGGACTGGCGATTGAACACTGAAGCTTTCTTT. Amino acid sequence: CAWSSDWRLNTEAFF.

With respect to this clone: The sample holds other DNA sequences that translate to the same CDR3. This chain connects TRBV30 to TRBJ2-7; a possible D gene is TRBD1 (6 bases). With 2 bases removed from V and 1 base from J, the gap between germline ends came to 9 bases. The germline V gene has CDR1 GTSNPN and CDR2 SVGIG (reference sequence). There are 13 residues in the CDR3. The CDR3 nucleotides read TGTGCCTGGAGTCCCGACAGGTCCTACGAGCAGTACTTC. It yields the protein CAWSPDRSYEQYF.

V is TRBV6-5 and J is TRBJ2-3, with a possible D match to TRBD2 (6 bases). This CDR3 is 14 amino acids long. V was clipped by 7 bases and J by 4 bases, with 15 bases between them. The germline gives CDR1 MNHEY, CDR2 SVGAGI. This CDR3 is CASTKHWGADTQYF. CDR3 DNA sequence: TGTGCCAGCACCAAACACTGGGGGGCAGATACGCAGTATTTT.

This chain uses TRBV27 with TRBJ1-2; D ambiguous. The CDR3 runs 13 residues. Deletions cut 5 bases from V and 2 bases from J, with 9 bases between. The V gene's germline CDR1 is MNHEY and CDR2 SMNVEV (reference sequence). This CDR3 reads CASSRLSNYGYTF. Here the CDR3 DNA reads TGTGCCAGCAGTAGATTGTCAAACTATGGCTACACCTTC.

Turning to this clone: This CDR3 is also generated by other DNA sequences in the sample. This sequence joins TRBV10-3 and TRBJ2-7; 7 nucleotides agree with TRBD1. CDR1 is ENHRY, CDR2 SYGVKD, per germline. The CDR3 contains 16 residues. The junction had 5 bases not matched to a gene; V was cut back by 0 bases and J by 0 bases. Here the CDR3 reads CAISESGRGSSYEQYF. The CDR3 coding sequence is TGTGCCATCAGTGAGTCTGGCAGGGGGAGCTCCTACGAGCAGTACTTC.

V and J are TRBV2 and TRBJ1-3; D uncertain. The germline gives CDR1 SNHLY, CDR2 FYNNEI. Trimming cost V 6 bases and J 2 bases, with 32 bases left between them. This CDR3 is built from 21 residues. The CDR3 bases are TGTGCCAGCAGCGAGCCCAGGCGGCTTTCGTTTCGCCGTTTCACTGGAAACACCATATATTTT. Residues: CASSEPRRLSFRRFTGNTIYF.

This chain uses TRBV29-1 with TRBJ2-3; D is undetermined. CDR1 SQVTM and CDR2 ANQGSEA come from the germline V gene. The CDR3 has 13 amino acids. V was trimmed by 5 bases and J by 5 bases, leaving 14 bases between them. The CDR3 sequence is CSVLQNPGDTQYF. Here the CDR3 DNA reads TGCAGCGTTCTACAGAATCCCGGAGATACGCAGTATTTT.

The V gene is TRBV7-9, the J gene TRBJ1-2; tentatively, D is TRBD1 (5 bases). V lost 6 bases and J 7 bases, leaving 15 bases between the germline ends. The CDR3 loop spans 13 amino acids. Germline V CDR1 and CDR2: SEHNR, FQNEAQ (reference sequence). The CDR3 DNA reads TGTGCCAGCAGGAGAGCGACAGTTGGTGGCTACACCTTC. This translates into CASRRATVGGYTF.

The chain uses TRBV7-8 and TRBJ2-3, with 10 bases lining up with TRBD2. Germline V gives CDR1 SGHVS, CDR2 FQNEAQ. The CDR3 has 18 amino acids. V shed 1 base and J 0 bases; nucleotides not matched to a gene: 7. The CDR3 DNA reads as TGTGCCAGCAGCTTAGGCCTAGCGGGAGTTTCTAGCACAGATACGCAGTATTTT. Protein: CASSLGLAGVSSTDTQYF.

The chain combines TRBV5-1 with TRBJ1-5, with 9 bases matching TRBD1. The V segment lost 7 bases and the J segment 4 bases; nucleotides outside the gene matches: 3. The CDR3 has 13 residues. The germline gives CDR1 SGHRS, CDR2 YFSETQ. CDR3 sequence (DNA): TGCGCCAGCTCGACAGGGGGTAATCAGCCCCAGCATTTT. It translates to CASSTGGNQPQHF.

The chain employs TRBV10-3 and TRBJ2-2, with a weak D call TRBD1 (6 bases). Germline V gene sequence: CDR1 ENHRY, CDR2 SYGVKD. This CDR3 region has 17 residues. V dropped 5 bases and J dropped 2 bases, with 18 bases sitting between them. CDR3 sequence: CAISSLQQGYNTGELFF. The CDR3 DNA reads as TGTGCCATCAGTTCCCTTCAACAGGGCTACAACACCGGGGAGCTGTTTTTT.